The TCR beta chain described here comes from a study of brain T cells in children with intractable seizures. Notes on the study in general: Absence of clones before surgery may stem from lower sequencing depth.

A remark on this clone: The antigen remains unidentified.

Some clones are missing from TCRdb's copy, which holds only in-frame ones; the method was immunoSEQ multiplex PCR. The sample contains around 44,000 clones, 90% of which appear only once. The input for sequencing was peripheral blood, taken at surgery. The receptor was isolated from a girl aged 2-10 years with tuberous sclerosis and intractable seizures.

The CDR3 DNA is TGTGCCAGCAGTAAGCCGGACTCAACAACTAATGAAAAACTGTTTTTT. It is translated as CASSKPDSTTNEKLFF. This chain connects TRBV6-2 or TRBV6-3 to TRBJ1-4; no clear D. The germline V and J ends were trimmed by 5 bases and 0 bases, with 13 bases remaining between them. The CDR3 is 16 amino acids. CDR1 and CDR2 (germline): MNHEY, SVGEGT.